This entry lists 24 T cell receptor beta chains sequenced from one sample in a study of T cells in Graves' hyperthyroidism and ophthalmopathy. TCR beta CDR3 regions were amplified from RNA. An initial round of RT-PCR targeting the TCR CDR3 relied on the HTBI primer set. TCRdb re-called the multiplex PCR reads with MiXCR, one entry per CDR3 protein. The repertoire holds roughly 570,000 distinct CDR3 sequences, with around 14% as singletons. Sequencing was done on a sample of blood. These receptors originate from a woman in her twenties or thirties with Graves' hyperthyroidism.

This clonotype was detected many times. The V call is TRBV7-9, the J call TRBJ2-1; 14 positions match TRBD2. Germline CDR1 is SEHNR and CDR2 is FQNEAQ (reference sequence). The CDR3 runs 16 residues. V shed 5 bases, J shed 4 bases, and the junction held 4 bases outside the gene matches. In DNA form, the CDR3 reads TGTGCCAGCAGCACCGGACTAGCGGGGGGTTACAATGAGCAGTTCTTC. This sequence encodes CASSTGLAGGYNEQFF. The full variable domain, completed using reference TRBV7-9 and TRBJ2-1, is DTGVSQNPRHKITKRGQNVTFRCDPISEHNRLYWYRQTLGQGPEFLTYFQNEAQLEKSRLLSDRFSAERPKGSFSTLEIQRTEQGDSAMYLCASSTGLAGGYNEQFFGPGTRLTVL.

At least ten counts were recorded for this clonotype. The chain uses TRBV10-3 and TRBJ2-1; 8 positions match TRBD1. The germline V gene has CDR1 ENHRY and CDR2 SYGVKD. This CDR3 has 13 amino acids. The J segment lost 9 bases and the V segment lost 5 bases, leaving 6 bases of the junction unmatched. The CDR3 region is CAISRAGTGEQFF. DNA of the CDR3: TGTGCCATCAGTCGAGCCGGGACAGGTGAGCAGTTCTTC.

The CDR3 sequence: CASSPILAGDHGEQFF. CDR3 nucleotide sequence: TGTGCCAGCAGCCCGATTCTAGCGGGAGATCACGGTGAGCAGTTCTTC. V usage is TRBV7-3 and J usage is TRBJ2-1; 10 nucleotides agree with TRBD2. Germline values: CDR1 SGHTA, CDR2 FQGTGA. CDR3 length: 16 amino acids. V lost 5 bases, J lost 9 bases, and 13 bases stayed unmatched.

The chain uses TRBV5-5 and TRBJ2-3; a weak D match, TRBD2 (6 bases). CDR3 length: 19 residues. The V gene's germline CDR1 is SGHKS and CDR2 YYEKEE (reference sequence). The ends were cut back, 0 bases at V and 2 bases at J, with 22 bases in the middle. The CDR3 sequence: CASSLVRDSISHNTDTQYF. The CDR3 DNA reads TGTGCCAGCAGCTTGGTTAGGGACTCCATCTCTCACAACACAGATACGCAGTATTTT.

This clonotype occurred many times. The chain is built from TRBV11-2 and TRBJ2-1, with 13 bases that match TRBD2. The CDR3 loop spans 17 amino acids. The V gene end was trimmed by 7 bases and the J gene end by 1 base; junction bases not matched to a gene: 7. The germline V gene has CDR1 SGHAT and CDR2 FQNNGV. The CDR3 nucleotides read TGTGCCAGCACCTCCGGACTAGCGGGAGAGTCCTACAATGAGCAGTTCTTC. As protein: CASTSGLAGESYNEQFF.

For this clonotype: This may be a read error: a much more frequent sequence differs by one nucleotide. The chain joins TRBV6-4 to TRBJ1-5; D unclear. The CDR3 runs to 16 residues. Germline V gene data show CDR1 as MRHNA and CDR2 as SNTAGT. For the CDR3, the DNA is TGTGCCAGCAGTTCCAACCGCCAAATAAGCAATCAGCTCCAGCATTTT. The encoded protein is CASSSNRQISNQLQHF.

The sample holds many counts of this clonotype. This chain uses TRBV7-9 with TRBJ2-1; possible D gene TRBD2, 6 bases. Per the germline V gene, CDR1 is SEHNR and CDR2 is FQNEAQ (reference sequence). V was pared by 0 bases and J by 8 bases, with 20 bases between. CDR3 length: 17 residues. DNA of the CDR3: TGTGCCAGCAGCTTAGCCCGGGACTCCCTAAGTACTCATGAGCAGTTCTTC. It encodes CASSLARDSLSTHEQFF.

The chain links TRBV11-3 to TRBJ2-3, with D possibly TRBD2 on 6 matching bases. Trimming shortened V by 7 bases and J by 5 bases, and 10 bases separated the two germline ends. CDR3 size: 12 residues. The germline V gene has CDR1 SGHNT and CDR2 YENEEA. The CDR3 region is CASTSEGDTQYF. DNA for the CDR3: TGTGCCAGCACTTCGGAGGGAGATACGCAGTATTTT.

The chain has TRBV11-2 and TRBJ2-1; no firm D call. In germline, CDR1 is SGHAT, CDR2 FQNNGV. V was clipped by 7 bases and J by 15 bases, with 25 bases between them. The CDR3 runs 14 residues. This CDR3 is CASTPGDFLGTTFF. For the CDR3, the DNA is TGTGCCAGCACCCCCGGAGACTTCCTAGGTACGACGTTCTTC. Together with reference TRBV11-2 and TRBJ2-1, the CDR3 gives the full variable domain: EAGVAQSPRYKIIEKRQSVAFWCNPISGHATLYWYQQILGQGPKLLIQFQNNGVVDDSQLPKDRFSAERLKGVDSTLKIQPAKLEDSAVYLCASTPGDFLGTTFFGPGTRLTVL.

This clonotype has ten or more counts. The chain employs TRBV11-2 and TRBJ1-6; D might be TRBD1 (5 bases). Trimming removed 6 bases from V and 6 bases from J, with 15 bases in between. Germline assignment: CDR1 SGHAT and CDR2 FQNNGV. The CDR3 is 15 residues long. The CDR3 loop is CASSQMRGGNSPLHF. The CDR3 DNA follows: TGTGCCAGCAGTCAAATGCGGGGGGGTAATTCACCCCTCCACTTT.

This clonotype occurred a few times. The chain employs TRBV4-3 and TRBJ2-7; D ambiguous. Trimming removed 2 bases at V and 6 bases at J, with 14 bases between. The germline gives CDR1 LGHNA, CDR2 YSLEER. There are 14 residues in the CDR3. CDR3 residues: CASSQSDRGGEQYF. Written as DNA, the CDR3 is TGCGCCAGCAGCCAATCGGACCGAGGCGGCGAGCAGTACTTC.

This clonotype came up many times. The rearrangement uses TRBV7-2 and TRBJ1-1, with 9 bases fitting TRBD1. This CDR3 is 18 amino acids long. The V and J ends lost 1 base and 0 bases, in that order; junction bases with no gene match: 9. Germline V gene lookup returns CDR1 SGHTA and CDR2 FQGNSA. The CDR3, as DNA: TGTGCCAGCAGCTTAGTTAGTAGGGGGACAGGGATGAACACTGAAGCTTTCTTT. This sequence encodes CASSLVSRGTGMNTEAFF. Full variable domain (missing parts from reference TRBV7-2 and TRBJ1-1): GAGVSQSPSNKVTEKGKDVELRCDPISGHTALYWYRQSLGQGLEFLIYFQGNSAPDKSGLPSDRFSAERTGGSVSTLTIQRTQQEDSAVYLCASSLVSRGTGMNTEAFFGQGTRLTVV.

This clonotype has more than one count but fewer than ten. The J gene is TRBJ1-4, the V gene TRBV5-1; no firm D call. Germline CDR1 SGHRS, CDR2 YFSETQ. The V end lost 1 base, the J end lost 6 bases, and 13 bases lay between the germline ends. The CDR3 totals 15 residues. The CDR3 DNA reads as TGCGCCAGCAGCTTGTCCCCCATACCGGATGAAAAACTGTTTTTT. Its protein is CASSLSPIPDEKLFF.

This chain joins TRBV7-9 and TRBJ2-7; D gene unclear. The V gene's germline CDR1 is SEHNR and CDR2 FQNEAQ (reference sequence). This CDR3 has 14 residues. V gave up 5 bases and J gave up 5 bases, with 16 bases separating them. The DNA of the CDR3 is TGTGCCAGCAGCGGTTACTTGACCGAGGACGAGCAGTACTTC. Amino acids: CASSGYLTEDEQYF.

V usage is TRBV25-1 and J usage is TRBJ1-4; 7 nucleotides match TRBD1. Germline values: CDR1 MGHDK, CDR2 SYGVNS. CDR3 length: 16 amino acids. With V trimmed by 9 bases and J by 10 bases, 20 bases remained unmatched. The CDR3 DNA follows: TGTGCCAGGCGCGGTTTAGACAGGGTAGACCGAAGAAAACTGTTTTTT. Amino acid sequence: CARRGLDRVDRRKLFF.

This clonotype was seen more than once but under ten times. The chain employs TRBV19 and TRBJ2-1; D gene unclear. Trimming shortened V by 4 bases and J by 1 base, and 8 bases separated the two germline ends. The CDR3 loop spans 14 amino acids. Germline lookup yields CDR1 LNHDA and CDR2 SQIVND (reference sequence). The CDR3: CASSSRISYNEQFF. The CDR3 DNA reads TGTGCCAGTAGTAGCCGTATTTCCTACAATGAGCAGTTCTTC.

In its sample, this clonotype was seen many times. The V call is TRBV7-2, the J call TRBJ2-7; 10 positions match TRBD2. The CDR3 contains 15 residues. V shed 5 bases and J 7 bases; nucleotides not matched to a gene: 11. Germline CDR1 is SGHTA and CDR2 is FQGNSA. CDR3 nucleotides: TGTGCCAGCAGCCCCCAAGCGGGAGGGCCGGGGGAGCAGTACTTC. Protein sequence: CASSPQAGGPGEQYF.

This clonotype was counted a few times. This chain links TRBV5-1 with TRBJ2-1; D may be TRBD1 or TRBD2 (5 bases each). Germline CDR1 reads SGHRS; CDR2 reads YFSETQ. V lost 3 bases, J lost 0 bases, and 22 bases lay in between. This CDR3 has 19 amino acids. The CDR3 is CASSSHGVARTSSYNEQFF. The CDR3 DNA reads as TGCGCCAGCAGCTCCCACGGGGTGGCTAGGACAAGCTCCTACAATGAGCAGTTCTTC. Complete variable domain (other parts from reference TRBV5-1 and TRBJ2-1): KAGVTQTPRYLIKTRGQQVTLSCSPISGHRSVSWYQQTPGQGLQFLFEYFSETQRNKGNFPGRFSGRQFSNSRSEMNVSTLELGDSALYLCASSSHGVARTSSYNEQFFGPGTRLTVL.

The gene calls are TRBV19 and TRBJ2-1; TRBD2 matches at 8 bases. The CDR3 loop spans 15 amino acids. With 5 bases clipped from V and 9 bases from J, the junction kept 12 bases outside the gene matches. Looked up from germline, CDR1 is LNHDA and CDR2 is SQIVND (reference sequence). This chain's CDR3 is CASSSGLAGVSEQFF. Written as DNA, the CDR3 is TGTGCCAGTAGTTCCGGGCTAGCGGGTGTGAGTGAGCAGTTCTTC.

In this sample, this clonotype turned up many times. The V and J genes are TRBV5-1 and TRBJ2-3, with D possibly TRBD1 on 6 matching bases. The CDR3 length is 16 residues. The germline V gene encodes CDR1 SGHRS and CDR2 YFSETQ. V was trimmed by 0 bases and J by 2 bases, leaving 13 bases between them. CDR3: CASSLDARGPTDTQYF. The CDR3, as DNA: TGCGCCAGCAGCTTGGATGCCAGGGGACCCACAGATACGCAGTATTTT.

In its sample, this clonotype was seen a few times. The final CDR3 position lacks the conserved phenylalanine or tryptophan, pointing to a likely read error. The gene calls are TRBV10-3 and TRBJ2-7, with 9 bases lining up with TRBD1. The germline V gene encodes CDR1 ENHRY and CDR2 SYGVKD. V shed 4 bases and J 2 bases; nucleotides not matched to a gene: 6. The CDR3 sequence is 15 residues long. DNA for the CDR3: TGTGCCATCAGTGGCCCAGGACAGGGGACCTACGAGCAGTACCTC. It encodes CAISGPGQGTYEQYL.

This clonotype was counted at least ten times. This chain links TRBV7-2 with TRBJ2-7; D gene ambiguous. The CDR3 is 13 amino acids. V was trimmed by 1 base and J by 4 bases, leaving 8 bases between them. CDR1 SGHTA and CDR2 FQGNSA come from the germline V gene. CDR3 in amino acids: CASSLGQQYEQYF. The CDR3 DNA reads TGTGCCAGCAGCTTAGGGCAGCAATACGAGCAGTACTTC.

This clonotype has at least ten counts. The V and J genes are TRBV27 and TRBJ1-5, with TRBD1 matching over 9 bases. Looked up from germline, CDR1 is MNHEY and CDR2 is SMNVEV (reference sequence). There are 15 residues in the CDR3. The J segment lost 3 bases and the V segment lost 5 bases, leaving 5 bases of the junction unmatched. The DNA of the CDR3 is TGTGCCAGCAGTACAGGACAGGGGTACAATCAGCCCCAGCATTTT. This codes for CASSTGQGYNQPQHF.

This clonotype was picked up many times. The chain uses TRBV10-2 and TRBJ1-2; 12 bases map to TRBD1. The CDR3 totals 16 residues. Germline assignment: CDR1 WSHSY and CDR2 SAAADI. J was trimmed by 7 bases and V by 6 bases; bases with no gene match: 12. DNA of the CDR3: TGCGCCAGCAGCCCCGGGGGGGACAGGGGGCGTCGTGGCTACACCTTC. Its translation: CASSPGGDRGRRGYTF.